This passage covers 5 T cell receptor beta chains from one sample sequenced in a study of blood T cell repertoires in COVID-19. The table came from immunoSEQ multiplex PCR; TCRdb's copy has only in-frame clones and leaves some out. The sample carries roughly 54,000 clones, roughly nine tenths recorded once. Sequencing input: peripheral blood. Receptors were obtained from a woman in her fifties or sixties with active or convalescent COVID-19.

The rearrangement links TRBV9 to TRBJ1-2; 7 bases map to TRBD1. This CDR3 region has 14 residues. The V gene end was trimmed by 1 base and the J gene end by 4 bases; junction bases not matched to a gene: 4. Per the germline V gene, CDR1 is SGDLS and CDR2 is YYNGEE. CDR3 nucleotide sequence: TGTGCCAGCAGCGTAACAGGGGACCCCTATGGCTACACCTTC. Translating it yields CASSVTGDPYGYTF. Full variable domain (remainder filled in from reference TRBV9 and TRBJ1-2): DSGVTQTPKHLITATGQRVTLRCSPRSGDLSVYWYQQSLDQGLQFLIQYYNGEERAKGNILERFSAQQFPDLHSELNLSSLELGDSALYFCASSVTGDPYGYTFGSGTRLTVV.

The rearrangement joins TRBV7-6 to TRBJ1-3; 8 nucleotides align to TRBD1. CDR3 length: 18 amino acids. From germline, CDR1 is SGHVS and CDR2 FNYEAQ. V lost 5 bases, J lost 2 bases, and 14 bases stayed unmatched. The CDR3 bases are TGTGCCAGCAGCCCTGCCAACAACAGGGGGTCAACTGGAAACACCATATATTTT. Its protein product is CASSPANNRGSTGNTIYF.

The rearrangement links TRBV27 to TRBJ2-7; 10 bases are a match to TRBD1. The CDR3 consists of 16 residues. Germline assignment: CDR1 MNHEY and CDR2 SMNVEV (reference sequence). V gave up 7 bases and J gave up 0 bases; unmatched junction bases: 9. Here the CDR3 DNA reads TGTGCCAGCAAGACAGGGGGCTTTCTGGGCTCCTACGAGCAGTACTTC. It specifies CASKTGGFLGSYEQYF.

V gene TRBV4-1 combines with J gene TRBJ1-4; no clear D. This CDR3 has 14 amino acids. Trimming left V 0 bases short and J 0 bases short, with 2 bases between. Germline assignment: CDR1 MGHRA and CDR2 YSYEKL. CDR3 sequence: CASSQDTTNEKLFF. The CDR3 nucleotides are TGCGCCAGCAGCCAAGACACAACTAATGAAAAACTGTTTTTT.

The chain recombines TRBV24-1 with TRBJ1-2; no clear D gene. Per germline, CDR1 KGHDR and CDR2 SFDVKD. The ends were cut back, 1 base at V and 2 bases at J, with 7 bases in the middle. The CDR3 spans 14 residues. CDR3 coding DNA: TGTGCCACCAGTGATTTTGCACGGAACTATGGCTACACCTTC. Amino acids: CATSDFARNYGYTF.